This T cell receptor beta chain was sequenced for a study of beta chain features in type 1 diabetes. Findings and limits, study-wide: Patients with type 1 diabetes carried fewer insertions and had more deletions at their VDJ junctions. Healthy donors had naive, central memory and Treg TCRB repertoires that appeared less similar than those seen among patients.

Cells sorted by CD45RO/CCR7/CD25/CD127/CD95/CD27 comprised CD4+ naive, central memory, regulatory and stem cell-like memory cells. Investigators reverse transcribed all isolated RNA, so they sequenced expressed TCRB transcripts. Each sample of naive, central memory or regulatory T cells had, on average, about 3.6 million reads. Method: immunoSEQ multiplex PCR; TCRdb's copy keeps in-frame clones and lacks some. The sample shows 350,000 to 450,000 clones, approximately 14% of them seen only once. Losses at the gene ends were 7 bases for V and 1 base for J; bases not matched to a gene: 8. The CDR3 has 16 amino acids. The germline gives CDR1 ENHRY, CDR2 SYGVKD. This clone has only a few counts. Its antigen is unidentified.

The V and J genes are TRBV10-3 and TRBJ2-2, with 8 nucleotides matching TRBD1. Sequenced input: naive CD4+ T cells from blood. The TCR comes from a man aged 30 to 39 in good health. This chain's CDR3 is CAITTDRVGNTGELFF. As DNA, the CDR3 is TGTGCCATCACCACGGACAGGGTGGGGAACACCGGGGAGCTGTTTTTT.